Shown below are 8 T cell receptor beta chains from a single sample sequenced in a study of T cells in Graves' hyperthyroidism and ophthalmopathy. The investigators amplified TCR beta CDR3 regions from RNA transcripts. TCR CDR3 regions were first amplified by RT-PCR with HTBI primers. TCRdb re-called the multiplex PCR reads through MiXCR, storing one row per CDR3 protein. Among 550,000 to 700,000 distinct CDR3 sequences listed, around 15% were seen once. Sequences were obtained from blood. These receptors came from a woman aged 40 to 50 with Graves' ophthalmopathy.

This chain joins TRBV27 and TRBJ1-2; no reliable D call. Germline lookup yields CDR1 MNHEY and CDR2 SMNVEV (reference sequence). This CDR3 region has 14 residues. Deletions cut 8 bases from V and 2 bases from J, with 15 bases between. This CDR3 is CASAKQLANYGYTF. CDR3 nucleotide sequence: TGTGCCAGCGCCAAGCAGTTGGCAAACTATGGCTACACCTTC.

A note on this clonotype: One end of the junction varies from germline; a read error may be responsible. The V gene is TRBV2, the J gene TRBJ2-7; 7 bases are shared with TRBD2. The CDR3 has 17 amino acids. The germline V gene has CDR1 SNHLY and CDR2 FYNNEI. The CDR3 region has the DNA TGTGCCAGCACTGAAAGGAGTGCGGGAGAAATCTCCTACGAGCAGTACTTC. The encoded protein is CASTERSAGEISYEQYF. Filled out from reference TRBV2 and TRBJ2-7, the complete variable domain reads EPEVTQTPSHQVTQMGQEVILRCVPISNHLYFYWYRQILGQKVEFLVSFYNNEISEKSEIFDDQFSVERPDGSNFTLKIRSTKLEDSAMYFCASTERSAGEISYEQYFGPGTRLTVT.

This clonotype was counted at least ten times. The chain joins TRBV19 to TRBJ2-5, with TRBD1 matching 8 bases. Per germline, CDR1 LNHDA and CDR2 SQIVND (reference sequence). The CDR3 is 15 amino acids. With V trimmed by 6 bases and J by 3 bases, 9 bases remained unmatched. In DNA form, the CDR3 reads TGTGCCAGTAGCTCTGCCCAGGGGGCGGAAGAGACCCAGTACTTC. Protein product: CASSSAQGAEETQYF.

In this sample, this clonotype turned up many times. The chain couples TRBV7-2 to TRBJ1-2, with D possibly matching TRBD1 (5 bases). Trimming stripped 2 bases from V and 4 bases from J, with 17 bases between. CDR1 SGHTA and CDR2 FQGNSA come from the germline V gene. The CDR3 runs to 16 residues. The CDR3 spells CASSLQLTGPGYGYTF. In DNA form, the CDR3 reads TGTGCCAGCAGCTTACAACTAACAGGTCCCGGCTATGGCTACACCTTC.

This chain joins TRBV4-1 and TRBJ2-7, with D possibly being TRBD1 (7 bases). V lost 1 base and J lost 2, with 15 bases in between. CDR1 and CDR2 from the germline V gene are MGHRA and YSYEKL. This CDR3 region has 16 residues. CDR3: CASSQGAGQMTYEQYF. The CDR3 nucleotides are TGCGCCAGCAGCCAAGGCGCGGGACAGATGACCTACGAGCAGTACTTC.

This clonotype was seen repeatedly, ten times or more. In DNA form, the CDR3 reads TGTGCCAGCAGCTACTCCCTTGGGAGCGGGAGGGCCTACGAGCAGTACTTC. It is translated as CASSYSLGSGRAYEQYF. The rearrangement joins TRBV13 to TRBJ2-7; the match to TRBD2 covers 10 bases. Germline V lookup: CDR1 PRHDT, CDR2 FYEKMQ (reference sequence). V shed 4 bases and J 2 bases; nucleotides not matched to a gene: 11. This CDR3 contains 17 residues. The whole variable domain, filled in from reference TRBV13 and TRBJ2-7, reads AAGVIQSPRHLIKEKRETATLKCYPIPRHDTVYWYQQGPGQDPQFLISFYEKMQSDKGSIPDRFSAQQFSDYHSELNMSSLELGDSALYFCASSYSLGSGRAYEQYFGPGTRLTVT.

This clonotype appeared many times. The rearrangement uses TRBV12-3 or TRBV12-4 and TRBJ1-2; unclear D gene. The CDR3 runs 15 residues. Trimming cost V 2 bases and J 3 bases, with 13 bases left between them. As DNA, the CDR3 is TGTGCCAGCAGTTTACATGGAAGGAGGGACTATGGCTACACCTTC. This gives the protein CASSLHGRRDYGYTF.

This clonotype was seen repeatedly, ten times or more. This chain connects TRBV11-2 to TRBJ2-5; D call uncertain. Germline CDR1 SGHAT, CDR2 FQNNGV. The V and J ends lost 3 bases and 5 bases respectively, with 13 bases between them. The CDR3 sequence is 14 residues long. In DNA form, the CDR3 reads TGTGCCAGCAGCTTGGAGATGGCGAGGGAGACCCAGTACTTC. As protein: CASSLEMARETQYF.